Here is one T cell receptor (beta chain) with its context. Trimming stripped 6 bases from V and 5 bases from J, with 13 bases between. CDR3 length equals 13 residues. Germline CDR1 LNHNV, CDR2 YYDKDF (reference sequence). The data are from a study of shared clonotypes between healthy human individuals. There were no recent acute infections or vaccinations among the donors, who were healthy HIV-negative adults. Only in-frame clones appear in the TCRdb table, and some are missing; sequencing was by immunoSEQ multiplex PCR. This table has approximately 1,500,000 clones, approximately 98% appearing once. The clonotype was recovered from a man aged 30 to 45 in good health. Sequenced input: naive CD4+ T cells sorted from blood. Stated subset: CD45RA+ positively selected. The rearrangement uses TRBV15 and TRBJ1-2, with D unclear. CDR3 protein: CATSRRRGYGYTF. CDR3 coding DNA: TGTGCCACCAGTCGAAGACGGGGATATGGCTACACCTTC.